The rows below give T cell receptor beta chains drawn from one sample of a study of cytomegalovirus exposure and HLA in healthy donors. TCRdb's table, derived via immunoSEQ multiplex PCR, lists solely in-frame clones and lacks some. Among under 200,000 clones listed, 86% were seen once. Input material: PBMCs. Receptors originate from a woman aged 25-40 years in good health and CMV-seronegative. Each CDR3 is given with its conserved first and last residue. D genes are given only for firm matches. Where a row states a size, it is once, few, many or the class of an expanded clone; other rows omit it.

d_call j_call v_call clone_size cdr3_nt cdr3_aa
TRBD1 TRBJ2-7 TRBV6-6 . TGTGCCAGCAGAGACAGGGCGTCGGGCGAGCAGTACTTC CASRDRASGEQYF
. TRBJ2-7 TRBV6-1 . TGTGCCAGCAGTGTGGGCACCTACGAGCAGTACTTC CASSVGTYEQYF
. TRBJ1-1 TRBV5-1 . TGCGCCAGCAGCTATCAGGTAATGGATGAAGCTTTCTTT CASSYQVMDEAFF
TRBD2 TRBJ2-5 TRBV28 . TGTGCCAGCAGTGGGGGGAGGGTCCTAACCCAAGAGACCCAGTACTTC CASSGGRVLTQETQYF
TRBD1 TRBJ2-1 TRBV28 . TGTGCCAGCAGTTTATACCCCGGGACAGGGGAGAACCATGAGCAGTTCTTC CASSLYPGTGENHEQFF
. TRBJ1-1 TRBV28 . TGTGCCAGCAGTTTATTAGAGGCTATGAACACTGAAGCTTTCTTT CASSLLEAMNTEAFF
. TRBJ2-2 TRBV27 . TGTGCCAGCAGTTCGTACGGCGGAAAGAACACCGGGGAGCTGTTTTTT CASSSYGGKNTGELFF
. TRBJ1-1 TRBV5-1 . TGCGCCAGCAGCTTGGTTGACAGTCTGAACACTGAAGCTTTCTTT CASSLVDSLNTEAFF
. TRBJ2-3 TRBV19 . TGTGCCAGTAGTAGGAGCCGGGACTCGATCACAGATACGCAGTATTTT CASSRSRDSITDTQYF
TRBD1 TRBJ2-7 TRBV5-1 . TGCGCCAGCAGCTTAACAGGGGAGTGGGACGAGCAGTACTTC CASSLTGEWDEQYF
. TRBJ1-3 TRBV19 . TGTGCCAGTAGTCCGGGGGGGCTCACTGGAAACACCATATATTTT CASSPGGLTGNTIYF
. TRBJ2-4 TRBV11-2 . TGTGCCAGCAGCTTAGAGGGACTAGCCAAAAACATTCAGTACTTC CASSLEGLAKNIQYF
TRBD2 TRBJ2-7 TRBV9 . TGTGCCAGCGGCCCAGCGGGGTCGGACGAGCAGTACTTC CASGPAGSDEQYF
. TRBJ2-5 TRBV28 . TGTGCCAGCAGTTTCCTAAGGGGTGGGGAGACCCAGTACTTC CASSFLRGGETQYF
TRBD2 TRBJ2-1 TRBV11-3 . TGTGCCAGCAGCCAAGTAGCGGGCTCTTATGAGCAGTTCTTC CASSQVAGSYEQFF
. TRBJ1-4 TRBV19 few TGTGCCACCTCCGCGGGACGGTCGGATGAAAAACTGTTTTTT CATSAGRSDEKLFF
. TRBJ2-1 TRBV5-1 . TGCGCCAGCGGACCGGACTTAAGCTCCTACAATGAGCAGTTCTTC CASGPDLSSYNEQFF
. TRBJ2-4 TRBV10-1 . TGCGCCAGCATTAAACCAAGGCGGGGCGAGGCCAAAAACATTCAGTACTTC CASIKPRRGEAKNIQYF